This TCR beta chain was found in a study of shared clonotypes between healthy human individuals. Positively selected for CCR7, the CD45RO-negative cells used as naive CD8 cells excluded terminally differentiated effector memory CD45RA+ cells. The study's findings and limits: Non-shared clonotypes had lower generation probabilities than those shared by all four donors. Large depth notwithstanding, sorted-subset sequencing proved incomplete by rarefaction.

Worth noting for this clone: As yet, its antigen is unknown. One junction end disagrees with the germline gene, perhaps due to a read error.

Clones were read by immunoSEQ multiplex PCR, and TCRdb kept only the in-frame ones, dropping some. The repertoire includes roughly 600,000 clones, about 98% of them detected once, and 0.25% to 0.35% sits in the top ten. The sequence derives from a man under 40 in good health. Material for sequencing was naive CD8+ T cells sorted from blood.

CDR3 residues: CASREGSGTVYNEQFF. DNA of the CDR3: TGTGCCAGCAGAGAAGGATCAGGGACAGTATACAATGAGCAGTTCTTC. The V and J genes are TRBV2 and TRBJ2-1, with TRBD1 matching 7 bases. Germline CDR1 and CDR2: SNHLY and FYNNEI. This CDR3 contains 16 residues.